The entry below describes one TCR beta chain. These data originate in a study of blood T cell repertoires in COVID-19. Study-wide background: The United States, Italy and Spain provided the acute and convalescent COVID-19 samples.

V lost 5 bases to trimming and J lost 5 bases; unmatched junction nucleotides: 7. Germline CDR1 SGHTA, CDR2 FQGNSA. The CDR3 runs to 14 residues. The assay was immunoSEQ multiplex PCR, and TCRdb's table has in-frame clones only and misses some. Here the sample spans roughly 200,000 clones, about 86% being singletons. What was sequenced was peripheral blood. The sequence was obtained from a man aged 50-59 years with active or convalescent COVID-19. V is TRBV7-2 and J is TRBJ1-2; 8 bases agree with TRBD1. The CDR3 loop is CASSRQTGAYGYTF. The CDR3 nucleotides read TGTGCCAGCAGCCGCCAGACAGGGGCTTATGGCTACACCTTC.